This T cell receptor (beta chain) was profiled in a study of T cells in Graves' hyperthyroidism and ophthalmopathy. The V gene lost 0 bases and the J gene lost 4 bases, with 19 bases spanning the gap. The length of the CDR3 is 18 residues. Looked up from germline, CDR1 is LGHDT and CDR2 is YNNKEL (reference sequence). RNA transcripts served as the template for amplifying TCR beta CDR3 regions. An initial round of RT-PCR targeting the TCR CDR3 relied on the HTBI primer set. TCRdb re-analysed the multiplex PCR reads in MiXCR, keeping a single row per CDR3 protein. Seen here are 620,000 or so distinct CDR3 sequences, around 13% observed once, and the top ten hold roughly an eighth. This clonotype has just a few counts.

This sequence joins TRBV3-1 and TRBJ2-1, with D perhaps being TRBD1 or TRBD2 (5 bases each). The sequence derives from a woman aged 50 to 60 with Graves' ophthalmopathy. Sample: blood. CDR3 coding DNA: TGTGCCAGCAGCCAAGATATCGGGACCACCAATCAATACAATGAGCAGTTCTTC. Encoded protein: CASSQDIGTTNQYNEQFF.